This T cell receptor beta chain was captured in a study of neurological immune-mediated disorders. Broader study findings: CDR3 amino acid sequences of expanded clones were not shared across subjects, a result suggesting private repertoires in all groups.

The CDR3 sequence is 16 residues long. In germline, CDR1 is LGHDT, CDR2 YNNKEL (reference sequence). Trimming took 2 bases from V and 6 from J, leaving 18 bases between them. The team produced cDNA through 5'RACE using 10-nucleotide random UMIs. From the 5' RACE reads, TCRdb called clonotypes with MiXCR, one entry per CDR3 protein. The data contain fewer than 35,000 distinct CDR3 sequences, about 13% of them singletons. There are many counts of this clonotype. Its antigen remains unidentified. The time point denotes: longitudinal time-point 2. The sequenced sample consisted of PBMCs. The receptor was derived from a woman aged 40 to 50 in good health. The rearrangement joins TRBV3-1 to TRBJ2-3; D may correspond to TRBD1 or TRBD2 (5 bases each). In nucleotides, the CDR3 is TGTGCCAGCAGCCAATGGGACGGCCGTTCCGCGGATACGCAGTATTTT. Translated: CASSQWDGRSADTQYF.